This TCR beta chain is drawn from a study of control samples from healthy donors and cancer patients. As regards this clone: Just one base apart from a much larger clone, this may be a read error. Other DNA sequences of this sample code for an identical CDR3.

The V gene lost 5 bases and the J gene lost 1 base, with 4 bases spanning the gap. CDR1 and CDR2 from the germline V gene are KGHDR and SFDVKD. This CDR3 comprises 12 residues. Here immunoSEQ multiplex PCR was the method, and the copy in TCRdb shows in-frame clones only, minus some. Here the sample spans roughly 88,000 clones, 70% to 90% being singletons. The source is a man younger than 40 in good health. J is TRBJ1-1 and V is TRBV24-1; D is ambiguous. The sequencing input was blood. CDR3 residues: CATSGPNTEAFF. CDR3 DNA: TGTGCCACCAGTGGACCGAACACTGAAGCTTTCTTT.